Following are 19 T cell receptor beta chains from one sample sequenced in a study of a mutant IDH1 vaccine in newly diagnosed glioma (dated by TCRdb to the early 2020s). Their antigens remain unidentified. Preparation of the library involved the immunoSEQ multiplex PCR assay. TCRdb provides this immuneACCESS table in a form limited to in-frame rearrangements. Some clones are lacking; in checked studies, under half of them reflect an unresolved V gene, and why the rest are absent is not known. Counted in this sample were roughly 60,000 clones; less than 85% of them appeared once. The ten largest make up around 3.5% of the sample. This specimen's time point label, interpreted: week 11, during vaccination. A 20-mer mutant IDH1 peptide at 300 micrograms in Montanide made up each vaccine dose, which was injected subcutaneously together with topical imiquimod. The sample in question was PBMCs, obtained from a glioma patient whose treatment included an IDH1 peptide vaccine. The receptors were sampled from a man aged 25 to 45 with glioma.

V usage is TRBV18 and J usage is TRBJ1-1, with 8 bases fitting TRBD1. This CDR3 comprises 13 residues. Germline CDR1 KGHSH, CDR2 LQKENI. V trimming: 8 bases; J trimming: 4 bases; junction bases outside the gene matches: 6. Here the CDR3 DNA reads TGTGCCAGCCTCTTAACAGGGGGCACTGAAGCTTTCTTT. Residues: CASLLTGGTEAFF. Drawing the rest from reference TRBV18 and TRBJ1-1, the complete variable domain is NAGVMQNPRHLVRRRGQEARLRCSPMKGHSHVYWYRQLPEEGLKFMVYLQKENIIDESGMPKERFSAEFPKEGPSILRIQQVVRGDSAAYFCASLLTGGTEAFFGQGTRLTVV.

This chain joins TRBV4-2 and TRBJ2-5; D not certain. Germline values: CDR1 LGHNA, CDR2 YNFKEQ. V lost 0 bases and J 2 bases, leaving 16 bases between the germline ends. This CDR3 region has 17 residues. CDR3 amino acids: CASSQDKVRGSQETQYF. CDR3 DNA sequence: TGTGCCAGCAGCCAAGATAAGGTTAGAGGATCTCAAGAGACCCAGTACTTC.

The V gene is TRBV11-1, the J gene TRBJ2-7; D could derive from TRBD1 or TRBD2 (5 bases each). V was clipped by 10 bases and J by 3 bases, with 16 bases between them. Germline-derived CDR1 and CDR2 are SGHAT and FQDESV (reference sequence). This CDR3 is 13 amino acids long. The CDR3 sequence is CATSLGPNYEQYF. The CDR3 nucleotides are TGTGCCACCTCGCTGGGACCAAACTACGAGCAGTACTTC.

The chain carries TRBV19 and TRBJ2-7, with D possibly being TRBD1 (5 bases). From germline, CDR1 is LNHDA and CDR2 SQIVND (reference sequence). The CDR3 is 12 amino acids. V dropped 4 bases and J dropped 6 bases, with 10 bases sitting between them. The CDR3 region is CASSTKGIEQYF. CDR3 in DNA: TGTGCCAGTAGTACGAAGGGGATCGAGCAGTACTTC.

The V call is TRBV5-1, the J call TRBJ1-3; 8 bases are a match to TRBD1. Germline lookup yields CDR1 SGHRS and CDR2 YFSETQ. V trimming: 4 bases; J trimming: 2 bases; junction bases outside the gene matches: 2. CDR3 size: 14 residues. CDR3 coding DNA: TGCGCCAGCAGCCGACAGGGGACTGGAAACACCATATATTTT. It translates to CASSRQGTGNTIYF.

A single count supports this clone. The chain has TRBV9 and TRBJ2-1; D possibly corresponds to TRBD1 (6 bases). The ends were cut back, 3 bases at V and 10 bases at J, with 20 bases in the middle. Germline CDR1 reads SGDLS; CDR2 reads YYNGEE. The CDR3 covers 15 residues. CDR3 loop: CASSAPRGRVREQFF. CDR3 sequence (DNA): TGTGCCAGCAGCGCCCCCAGGGGAAGGGTCAGGGAGCAGTTCTTC. Full variable domain (remainder filled in from reference TRBV9 and TRBJ2-1): DSGVTQTPKHLITATGQRVTLRCSPRSGDLSVYWYQQSLDQGLQFLIQYYNGEERAKGNILERFSAQQFPDLHSELNLSSLELGDSALYFCASSAPRGRVREQFFGPGTRLTVL.

CDR3 protein: CASSHRLAGVTDTQYF. The CDR3 DNA is TGCGCCAGCAGCCACCGACTAGCGGGAGTCACAGATACGCAGTATTTT. The gene calls are TRBV4-1 and TRBJ2-3, with 12 nucleotides matching TRBD2. Losses at the gene ends were 3 bases for V and 2 bases for J; bases not matched to a gene: 3. The CDR3 loop spans 16 amino acids. In germline, CDR1 is MGHRA, CDR2 YSYEKL.

The chain uses TRBV19 and TRBJ2-7, with 9 bases aligning to TRBD1. V trimming: 3 bases; J trimming: 2 bases; junction bases outside the gene matches: 2. This CDR3 has 14 residues. CDR1 is LNHDA and CDR2 is SQIVND in the germline V gene (reference sequence). CDR3 bases: TGTGCCAGTAGTATGGGGGACAGGGCCTACGAGCAGTACTTC. Its translation: CASSMGDRAYEQYF.

The gene calls are TRBV14 and TRBJ1-1; D ambiguous. CDR1 SGHDN and CDR2 FVKESK come from the germline V gene. The CDR3 has 15 residues. Trimming shortened V by 2 bases and J by 1 base, and 11 bases separated the two germline ends. The CDR3 DNA follows: TGTGCCAGCAGCCAACTTAGTCTGGGGAACACTGAAGCTTTCTTT. Amino acid sequence: CASSQLSLGNTEAFF.

The V and J genes are TRBV5-1 and TRBJ2-5, with D unresolved. Germline CDR1 SGHRS, CDR2 YFSETQ. Trimming took 2 bases from V and 1 from J, leaving 6 bases between them. The CDR3 runs 13 residues. In nucleotides, the CDR3 is TGCGCCAGCAGCTTTAGACTCCAAGAGACCCAGTACTTC. This encodes CASSFRLQETQYF.

The table lists this clone with a count of one. The chain has TRBV10-3 and TRBJ2-7; D may be TRBD2 (6 bases). Deletions cut 5 bases from V and 3 bases from J, with 17 bases between. The CDR3 extends over 15 amino acids. Germline-derived CDR1 and CDR2 are ENHRY and SYGVKD. For the CDR3, the DNA is TGTGCCATCAGTAGCCCGGGAGACTACCACTACGAGCAGTACTTC. It is translated as CAISSPGDYHYEQYF.

The chain links TRBV2 to TRBJ1-2; D is unclear. The CDR3 has 11 residues. V shed 6 bases and J shed 10 bases, with 12 bases lying between them. The germline V gene encodes CDR1 SNHLY and CDR2 FYNNEI. For the CDR3, the DNA is TGTGCCAGCAGCAGCACACCCATCTACACCTTC. Amino acid sequence: CASSSTPIYTF. Variable domain in full (rest from reference TRBV2 and TRBJ1-2): EPEVTQTPSHQVTQMGQEVILRCVPISNHLYFYWYRQILGQKVEFLVSFYNNEISEKSEIFDDQFSVERPDGSNFTLKIRSTKLEDSAMYFCASSSTPIYTFGSGTRLTVV.

The chain combines TRBV5-4 with TRBJ1-1; TRBD1 might be the D (6 bases). The V and J ends lost 3 bases and 2 bases respectively, with 11 bases between them. CDR1 and CDR2 (germline): SGHNT, YYREEE (reference sequence). This CDR3 is 14 amino acids long. The CDR3 sequence: CASSSTGINTEAFF. In DNA, the CDR3 is TGTGCCAGCAGCTCAACAGGGATTAACACTGAAGCTTTCTTT.

The genes are TRBV6-1 and TRBJ1-1, with D possibly being TRBD1 (5 bases). Trimming shortened V by 7 bases and J by 4 bases, and 7 bases separated the two germline ends. Germline V lookup: CDR1 MNHNS, CDR2 SASEGT. This CDR3 has 11 residues. As DNA, the CDR3 is TGTGCCAGCATGGGGACCACTGAAGCTTTCTTT. As protein: CASMGTTEAFF.

The V gene is TRBV28, the J gene TRBJ2-2; D possibly corresponds to TRBD2 (5 bases). CDR3 size: 15 residues. The V gene's germline CDR1 is MDHEN and CDR2 SYDVKM. V lost 4 bases, J lost 4 bases, and 13 bases lay in between. The DNA of the CDR3 is TGTGCCAGCAGTTCAACACCGGGGTTCACCGGGGAGCTGTTTTTT. It encodes CASSSTPGFTGELFF.

This sequence joins TRBV15 and TRBJ1-5, with a tentative D call TRBD1 (6 bases). This CDR3 spans 14 amino acids. The germline V gene encodes CDR1 LNHNV and CDR2 YYDKDF (reference sequence). Trimming pared 2 bases from V and 5 bases from J, leaving 10 bases between. CDR3 region: CATSRLRTDQPQHF. The CDR3 coding sequence is TGTGCCACCAGCAGACTCAGGACAGATCAGCCCCAGCATTTT.

This chain connects TRBV2 to TRBJ2-2; TRBD1 matches at 8 bases. J gave up 4 bases and V 5 bases, and 6 bases lay outside the gene matches. CDR1 and CDR2 from the germline V gene are SNHLY and FYNNEI. CDR3 length: 15 amino acids. The chain's CDR3 is CASSFGQGRTGELFF. Here the CDR3 DNA reads TGTGCCAGCAGTTTCGGACAGGGACGCACCGGGGAGCTGTTTTTT.

Worth noting for this clone: The sample holds other DNA sequences that translate to the same CDR3. The CDR3 region is CASSLGEGHTEAFF. In nucleotides, the CDR3 is TGTGCCAGCAGCTTAGGCGAAGGCCACACTGAAGCTTTCTTT. V usage is TRBV7-9 and J usage is TRBJ1-1; unclear D gene. Germline V gene data show CDR1 as SEHNR and CDR2 as FQNEAQ (reference sequence). The CDR3 spans 14 residues. The ends were cut back, 1 base at V and 3 bases at J, with 9 bases in the middle. Full variable domain (rest looked up from reference TRBV7-9 and TRBJ1-1): DTGVSQNPRHKITKRGQNVTFRCDPISEHNRLYWYRQTLGQGPEFLTYFQNEAQLEKSRLLSDRFSAERPKGSFSTLEIQRTEQGDSAMYLCASSLGEGHTEAFFGQGTRLTVV.

This clone was seen a single time. This chain connects TRBV30 to TRBJ1-5, with unresolved D. The V end was cut by 0 bases, the J end by 4 bases, with 7 bases between. Germline assignment: CDR1 GTSNPN and CDR2 SVGIG (reference sequence). CDR3 size: 13 residues. The CDR3 loop is CAWSVIGNQPQHF. The CDR3 DNA follows: TGTGCCTGGAGTGTAATCGGGAATCAGCCCCAGCATTTT.